This section outlines one T cell receptor (beta chain) sequence together with its context. This clone's antigen is unknown. At one boundary the junction diverges from the germline segment, which might be a read error. The library was prepared using 5' RACE. Instrument used: Illumina HiSeq 2500. A second PCR of roughly 7 to 12 cycles was run with a J-beta primer mix and a sample-barcoded 5' primer. A unique molecular identifier was introduced onto each TCR beta cDNA molecule by a template-switch 5' adaptor carrying 12 random nucleotides. Each sample yielded at least 3 million CDR3-containing paired-end reads. First-strand cDNA synthesis was performed from all RNA using the Mint cDNA synthesis kit, with priming by a TRBC-specific oligonucleotide. Following uracil-DNA glycosylase treatment, all cDNA underwent a first 18-cycle PCR with the universal primers M1SS and BC2_uni_R. The original pipeline was this. Each sample was normalized by randomly selecting 1 million high-quality reads, each carrying a distinct molecular identifier. Instead of being binned into consensus sequences, reads that shared molecular identifiers were thrown out. CDR3 identification, clonotype clustering and error correction used MiTCR with a Q25 quality threshold and the strictest error-elimination algorithm. A nonparametric unseen species model with Euler transformation was used to estimate lower-bound total TCR beta diversity. The public reads were reanalyzed by TCRdb: fastp trimming at Q25, MiXCR alignment, in-frame beta chains only. A single entry per CDR3 protein holds the most common genes and DNA from its merged rows. TCRdb's processing, not the authors', yielded these V and J calls. The sample table lists about 1.8 million distinct CDR3 sequences, 40% to 55% of them with a count of one. The ten largest clonotypes hold around 2.1% of the sample.

CDR1 and CDR2, looked up from the germline V gene (reference sequence), are SEHNR and FQNEAQ. The CDR3 runs 17 residues from the cysteine to the phenylalanine. Just CDR3 DNA is preserved here, 51 bases in frame from base 1. These data belong to a study of blood T cells in healthy people across ages (dated by TCRdb to 2015 to 2017). At the level of the whole study: In model experiments, roughly one uniquely barcoded TCR beta cDNA molecule per two T cells was captured by template switching. The study measured age-related changes in TCR beta repertoire diversity using deep sequencing normalized with unique cDNA molecular identifiers. The donors were divided into four age groups: young (average around 16 years), middle-aged (approximately 39), aged (approximately 62) and long-lived (around 80). To avoid experimental bias, donors of different ages were spread randomly across the sequencing lanes. The study analyzed two additional independent replicas of 1 million unique cDNA reads from the same blood draw for two donors, one aged 18 to 29 and one aged 80 or older.

The roughly 39 donors, aged about 6 to 95 years, were systemically healthy Caucasian individuals from Russia. Roughly 9.5 milliliters of peripheral blood were drawn from each donor into EDTA-treated Vacutainer tubes. PBMCs were isolated by Ficoll-Paque density-gradient centrifugation, with at least 7 million obtained per sample. Total RNA was extracted from PBMCs with Trizol reagent, with at least 5.5 micrograms obtained per sample. The percentages of naive CD45RAhigh/CD27high T cells were determined by flow cytometry on a PBMC aliquot from every donor. What the work shows at the level of the full study, not this receptor alone: Observed TCR beta diversity correlated strongly with the percentage of naive T cells measured by flow cytometry. Observed TCR beta diversity per million T cells fell roughly linearly with age, and a significant reduction was already apparent by age roughly 40. Compared with the aged group, more naive CD4+ T cells, fewer expanded clones and increased TCR diversity were shown by the long-lived group, suggesting age selection. Since profiling was done on bulk unsorted PBMCs, naive and antigen-experienced compartments could not be conclusively compared. Estimates of total diversity based on one million sequenced T cells were considered lower bounds and underestimates. Because donor CMV infection status was unknown, age-related changes in expanded clonotypes were potentially confounded.

This TCR was sampled from a woman between 35 and 50 years old in good health. Sequenced: blood. The rearranged chain carries TRBV7-9 and TRBJ2-5, and TRBD1 aligns with 7 junction nucleotides. The tail of the sequence fits TRBJ2-7 better, so the J call may be wrong. The DNA sequence is as follows: TGTGCCAGCAGCTTTCCTCCGGGACAGAGTTTCTCCCACGAGCAGTACTTC. The encoded protein is CASSFPPGQSFSHEQYF.